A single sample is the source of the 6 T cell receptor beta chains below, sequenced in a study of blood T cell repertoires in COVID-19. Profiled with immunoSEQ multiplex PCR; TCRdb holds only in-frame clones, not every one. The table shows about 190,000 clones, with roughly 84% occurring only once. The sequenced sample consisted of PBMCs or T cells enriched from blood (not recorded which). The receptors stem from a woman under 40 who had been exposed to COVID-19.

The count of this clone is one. For the CDR3, the DNA is TGTGCCACCAGCAGAGATCTAGCGTTGCAGAATGAGCAGTTCTTC. Protein sequence: CATSRDLALQNEQFF. This sequence joins TRBV15 and TRBJ2-1; tentative D call: TRBD2 (6 bases). Germline assignment: CDR1 LNHNV and CDR2 YYDKDF (reference sequence). The CDR3 spans 15 residues. The V end lost 0 bases, the J end lost 7 bases, and 13 bases lay between the germline ends.

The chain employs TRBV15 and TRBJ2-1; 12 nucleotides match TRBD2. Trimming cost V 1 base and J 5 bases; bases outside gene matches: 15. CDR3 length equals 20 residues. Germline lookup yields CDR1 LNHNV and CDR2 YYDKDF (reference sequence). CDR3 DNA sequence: TGTGCCACCAGCAGAGCTGCCCTAGCGGGGGGGCTTGTTGCGCACAATGAGCAGTTCTTC. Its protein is CATSRAALAGGLVAHNEQFF.

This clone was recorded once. CDR3 loop: CASRDQGQGNTEAFF. The CDR3 nucleotides are TGCGCCAGCAGGGACCAGGGACAGGGGAACACTGAAGCTTTCTTT. This chain uses TRBV5-1 with TRBJ1-1, with 9 bases fitting TRBD1. The CDR3 is 15 residues long. V lost 5 bases to trimming and J lost 1 base; unmatched junction nucleotides: 6. The germline gives CDR1 SGHRS, CDR2 YFSETQ. The variable domain in full, completed from reference TRBV5-1 and TRBJ1-1, reads KAGVTQTPRYLIKTRGQQVTLSCSPISGHRSVSWYQQTPGQGLQFLFEYFSETQRNKGNFPGRFSGRQFSNSRSEMNVSTLELGDSALYLCASRDQGQGNTEAFFGQGTRLTVV.

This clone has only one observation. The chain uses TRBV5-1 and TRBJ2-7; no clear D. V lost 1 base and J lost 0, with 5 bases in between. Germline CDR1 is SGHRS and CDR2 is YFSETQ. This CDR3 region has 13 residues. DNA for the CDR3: TGCGCCAGCAGCTTGACTGGCTCCTACGAGCAGTACTTC. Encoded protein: CASSLTGSYEQYF.

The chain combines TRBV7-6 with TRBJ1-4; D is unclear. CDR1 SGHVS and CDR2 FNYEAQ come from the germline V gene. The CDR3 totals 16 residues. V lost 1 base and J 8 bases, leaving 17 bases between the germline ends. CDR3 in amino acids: CASSLEQLSLGEKLFF. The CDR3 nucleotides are TGTGCCAGCAGCTTAGAGCAACTTTCTCTCGGGGAAAAACTGTTTTTT.

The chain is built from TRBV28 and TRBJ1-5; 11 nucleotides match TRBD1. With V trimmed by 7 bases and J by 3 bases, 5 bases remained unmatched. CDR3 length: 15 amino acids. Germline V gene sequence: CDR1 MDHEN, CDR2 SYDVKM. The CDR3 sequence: CASTSGQGDNQPQHF. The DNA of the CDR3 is TGTGCCAGCACTTCGGGACAGGGGGACAATCAGCCCCAGCATTTT.